What follows are 10 T cell receptor beta chains derived from one specimen sequenced in a study of blood T cell repertoires in COVID-19. The repertoire was sequenced with immunoSEQ multiplex PCR; TCRdb's copy has only in-frame clones and lacks some. The sample gives approximately 200,000 clones, 70% to 90% of which show up once; roughly 4.2% is in the top ten. The sample taken for sequencing was peripheral blood. The source is a man between 45 and 60 years old with acute or convalescent COVID-19.

The chain is built from TRBV6-1 and TRBJ1-4; possible D gene TRBD1, 6 bases. The V and J ends lost 3 bases and 8 bases respectively, with 16 bases between them. The CDR3 is 15 amino acids. CDR1 MNHNS and CDR2 SASEGT come from the germline V gene. The CDR3 is CASSEGRTGWEKLFF. DNA of the CDR3: TGTGCCAGCAGTGAGGGGAGAACAGGGTGGGAAAAACTGTTTTTT.

This chain joins TRBV6-1 and TRBJ1-4; tentatively, D is TRBD1 (5 bases). Trimming took 3 bases from V and 8 from J, leaving 13 bases between them. The CDR3 extends over 14 amino acids. Germline values: CDR1 MNHNS, CDR2 SASEGT. The CDR3 loop reads CASSDNRIQEKLFF. The CDR3 DNA is TGTGCCAGCAGTGACAACAGGATTCAGGAAAAACTGTTTTTT.

The J gene is TRBJ1-5, the V gene TRBV4-1, with D perhaps matching TRBD1 (5 bases). Trimming left V 3 bases short and J 8 bases short, with 17 bases between. CDR1 is MGHRA and CDR2 is YSYEKL in the germline V gene. This CDR3 contains 15 residues. Here the CDR3 reads CASSHGGEISKPQHF. In DNA, the CDR3 is TGCGCCAGCAGCCATGGAGGGGAGATATCGAAGCCCCAGCATTTT.

This chain uses TRBV11-2 with TRBJ2-2; 8 bases align to TRBD1. CDR3 length: 15 amino acids. Germline V gene data show CDR1 as SGHAT and CDR2 as FQNNGV. The ends lost 5 bases at V and 5 bases at J; junction bases unmatched: 7. The CDR3 DNA is TGTGCCAGCAGCCCCTGGACAGGGTTGACCGGGGAGCTGTTTTTT. Translating it yields CASSPWTGLTGELFF.

The rearrangement uses TRBV15 and TRBJ1-1; 11 bases fit TRBD1. The CDR3 is made up of 18 amino acids. The germline CDR1 and CDR2 sequences are LNHNV and YYDKDF (reference sequence). Germline trimming cut 0 bases from V and 3 bases from J; bases unmatched to any gene: 9. CDR3 protein: CATSRDLPGQGGDTEAFF. The CDR3 DNA reads TGTGCCACCAGCAGAGATCTACCGGGACAGGGGGGAGACACTGAAGCTTTCTTT.

In nucleotides, the CDR3 is TGCGCCAGCAGCCAAGAACCGATGGGGGGCTACAATGAGCAGTTCTTC. Its translation: CASSQEPMGGYNEQFF. V and J are TRBV4-1 and TRBJ2-1, with D possibly matching TRBD2 (6 bases). The CDR3 length is 16 residues. Germline V gene sequence: CDR1 MGHRA, CDR2 YSYEKL. With 0 bases removed from V and 3 bases from J, the gap between germline ends came to 12 bases.

V and J are TRBV10-2 and TRBJ2-1, with D tentatively TRBD2 (8 bases). The CDR3 is 14 residues long. Germline loops: CDR1 WSHSY, CDR2 SAAADI. The V end was cut by 10 bases, the J end by 5 bases, with 18 bases between. This CDR3 reads CATRGVAGNNEQFF. Written as DNA, the CDR3 is TGCGCCACCAGGGGGGTAGCGGGGAACAATGAGCAGTTCTTC.

J is TRBJ2-2 and V is TRBV3-1 (or the pseudogene TRBV3-2); D gene uncertain. This CDR3 is 13 amino acids long. Trimming took off 8 bases at V and 2 bases at J, with 9 bases between the two ends. Germline-derived CDR1 and CDR2 are LGHDT and YNNKEL (reference sequence). This chain's CDR3 is CASGQINTGELFF. In DNA form, the CDR3 reads TGTGCCAGCGGGCAGATCAACACCGGGGAGCTGTTTTTT.

The J gene is TRBJ1-5, the V gene TRBV6-5; 10 nucleotides agree with TRBD1. The CDR3 totals 14 residues. The ends lost 9 bases at V and 6 bases at J; junction bases unmatched: 8. Germline V CDR1 and CDR2: MNHEY, SVGAGI. Here the CDR3 reads CASQGTGAGQPQHF. The DNA for the CDR3 is TGTGCCAGTCAGGGGACAGGGGCGGGTCAGCCCCAGCATTTT.

In the case of this clone: The junction departs from germline at one end; a sequencing error may be responsible. The J gene is TRBJ2-7, the V gene TRBV6-1; 8 bases align to TRBD1. Germline V gene sequence: CDR1 MNHNS, CDR2 SASEGT. The CDR3 length is 15 residues. CDR3 sequence (DNA): TGTGCCAGCAGCGAAGGACAGGGAGGTTTCTACGAGCAGTACTTC. It translates to CASSEGQGGFYEQYF.